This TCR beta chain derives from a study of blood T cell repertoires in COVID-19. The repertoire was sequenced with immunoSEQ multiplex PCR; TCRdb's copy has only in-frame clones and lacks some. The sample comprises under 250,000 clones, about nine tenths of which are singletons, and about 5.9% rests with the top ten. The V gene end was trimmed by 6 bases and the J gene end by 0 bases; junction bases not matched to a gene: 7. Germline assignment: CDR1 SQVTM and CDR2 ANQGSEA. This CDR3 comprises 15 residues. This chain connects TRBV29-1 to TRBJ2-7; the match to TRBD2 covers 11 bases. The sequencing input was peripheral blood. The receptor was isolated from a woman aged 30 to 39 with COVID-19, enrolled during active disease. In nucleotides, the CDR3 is TGCAGCGTGGAACTAGCGGGGGTGAGCTCCTACGAGCAGTACTTC. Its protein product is CSVELAGVSSYEQYF.